This paragraph covers one T cell receptor beta chain sequence. Its cognate antigen is unknown. Assay: immunoSEQ multiplex PCR; the TCRdb copy retains only in-frame clones and omits some. The sample holds under 95,000 clones; about 93% are singletons and the top ten take roughly 0.29%. This sample was included in a study of siplizumab effects on memory and regulatory T cells. Regarding the study as a whole: Significant reduction of alloreactive sequences traceable to unstimulated CD4+ memory cells was observed with siplizumab. Naive T cells were seemingly more diverse than memory cells, and major contributions to the alloresponse seemed to be made by them. In controls, 25% to 30% of mappable alloreactive CD4+ clones were Treg-derived on average, versus roughly 69% with siplizumab. Poor capture below about 10^-5 frequency left most alloreactive clones unmapped to unstimulated subsets.

Per the germline V gene, CDR1 is LGHNA and CDR2 is YSLEER. V was pared by 1 base and J by 7 bases, with 6 bases of the junction left unmatched. This CDR3 is built from 15 residues. The chain is built from TRBV4-3 and TRBJ2-3; 9 positions agree with TRBD2. Material for sequencing was non-Treg CD4+ T cells sorted from blood. The receptor comes from a human donor in good health. CDR3 sequence reads: CASSQVAGVTNTQYF. CDR3 nucleotide sequence: TGCGCCAGCAGCCAAGTAGCGGGAGTCACGAATACGCAGTATTTT.